This T cell receptor (beta chain) was sequenced in a study of blood T cell repertoires in COVID-19. On the study more broadly: COVID-19 samples, acute and convalescent, were from the United States, Italy and Spain. PBMCs, B-cell-depleted T cells, or T cells provided the cDNA or gDNA that made up the material.

Sequencing was performed with immunoSEQ multiplex PCR; in TCRdb, only in-frame clones are kept and a portion is missing. The table includes roughly 290,000 clones, about 82% detected once. The V and J ends lost 2 bases and 5 bases, in that order; junction bases with no gene match: 7. The V gene's germline CDR1 is SGHDT and CDR2 YYEEEE. This CDR3 contains 16 residues. The sample taken for sequencing was peripheral blood. The V gene is TRBV5-6, the J gene TRBJ1-6; 7 bases fit TRBD1. This sequence was found in a woman aged 50 to 60 with active or convalescent COVID-19. CDR3 coding DNA: TGTGCCAGCAGCTTCCGACAGGGCGTTGATAATTCACCCCTCCACTTT. This gives the protein CASSFRQGVDNSPLHF.